The 6 T cell receptor beta chains in this list originate from one sample, sequenced in a study of cytomegalovirus exposure and HLA in healthy donors (dated 2017 in TCRdb). To prepare the library, the immunoSEQ multiplex PCR assay was applied. For the multiplex PCR, a mixture combining 60 forward primers for TCR Vbeta segments and 13 reverse primers for TCR Jbeta segments was used. TCRdb mirrors the immuneACCESS table, restricted to in-frame sequences. Some clones are absent from its copies; in checked studies, under half trace to an unresolved V gene, and the reason for the others is unknown. The sample data list 250,000 to 350,000 clones, and approximately 90% of these were observed just once. The ten largest clones capture roughly 2.3% of the sample. Sequencing used PBMCs. The source is a woman aged 18-35 years in good health and CMV-seronegative.

The genes are TRBV6-1 and TRBJ2-7, with a weak D call TRBD1 (6 bases). The germline gives CDR1 MNHNS, CDR2 SASEGT. The V end lost 5 bases, the J end lost 3 bases, and 14 bases lay between the germline ends. CDR3 size: 14 residues. The CDR3 DNA is TGTGCCAGCAGTTCTCTTCAGACAGGCTACGAGCAGTACTTC. This encodes CASSSLQTGYEQYF.

This sequence joins TRBV2 and TRBJ1-3; D is possibly TRBD1 (5 bases). CDR3 length: 17 amino acids. Per germline, CDR1 SNHLY and CDR2 FYNNEI. Deletions cut 5 bases from V and 0 bases from J, with 17 bases between. CDR3 DNA: TGTGCCAGCAGTAGGAGTCGGAGACAGATCTCTGGAAACACCATATATTTT. This sequence encodes CASSRSRRQISGNTIYF.

Comments on this clone: Other nucleotide sequences from this sample produce the same CDR3. The chain combines TRBV21-1 with TRBJ1-5; TRBD1 reflects the table's D call only, with no check against the DNA. TRBV21-1 is marked as a pseudogene. CDR3 length equals 16 residues. CDR3 sequence (DNA): TGTGCCAGCAGCACCGAACCAGGGATCGCCAATCAGCCCCAGCATTTT. Its protein is CASSTEPGIANQPQHF.

J is TRBJ1-1 and V is TRBV6-5, with a weak D call TRBD1 (5 bases). The CDR3 sequence is 13 residues long. V was trimmed by 6 bases and J by 8 bases, leaving 16 bases between them. Germline V gives CDR1 MNHEY, CDR2 SVGAGI. CDR3 amino acids: CASRYGQMTEAFF. The CDR3 nucleotides are TGTGCCAGCAGATACGGACAAATGACAGAAGCTTTCTTT.

The chain employs TRBV19 and TRBJ2-5; 9 bases align to TRBD1. The DNA end is a closer match to TRBJ2-7, so the J assignment may be wrong. This CDR3 has 14 amino acids. Germline loops: CDR1 LNHDA, CDR2 SQIVND (reference sequence). CDR3 DNA: TGTGCCAGTACTCCCGGGACAGGGAGTTACGAGCAGTACTTC. Amino acid sequence: CASTPGTGSYEQYF.

This chain connects TRBV5-1 to TRBJ1-4, with TRBD1 matching 10 bases. With 2 bases clipped from V and 6 bases from J, the junction kept 4 bases outside the gene matches. The CDR3 is made up of 15 amino acids. Germline CDR1 is SGHRS and CDR2 is YFSETQ. The CDR3 loop reads CASSFRQGADEKLFF. CDR3 nucleotide sequence: TGCGCCAGCAGCTTTCGACAGGGGGCAGATGAAAAACTGTTTTTT.